The 2 T cell receptor beta chains given below trace back to one sample, sequenced in a study of post-analysis software for immune sequencing data. Findings and limits, study-wide: TRBV5-6, TRBV5-1 and TRBV20-1 were among five TRBV segments more frequent in patients than controls.

Antigen specificity for these receptors is unknown. Carried by the TCR beta cDNA libraries were unique molecular identifiers. TCRdb reanalysed the PCR reads using MiXCR and keeps one entry per CDR3 protein. The data show some 240,000 distinct CDR3 sequences, 36% seen once. Sequencing used blood. These receptors originate from a girl aged 10-17 years with multiple sclerosis.

This clonotype was picked up many times. The chain is built from TRBV29-1 and TRBJ2-6, with TRBD2 matching 9 bases. The V gene end was trimmed by 4 bases and the J gene end by 1 base; junction bases not matched to a gene: 2. The CDR3 runs to 15 residues. CDR1 is SQVTM and CDR2 is ANQGSEA in the germline V gene. CDR3 sequence: CSVVSGRSGANVLTF. The CDR3 DNA follows: TGCAGCGTTGTTAGCGGGAGATCTGGGGCCAACGTCCTGACTTTC.

There are many counts of this clonotype. The chain joins TRBV20-1 to TRBJ1-2; perhaps TRBD1 as D (5 bases). This CDR3 contains 13 residues. V gave up 0 bases and J gave up 4 bases, with 9 bases separating them. Germline V gene lookup returns CDR1 DFQATT and CDR2 SNEGSKA (reference sequence). The CDR3 bases are TGCAGTGCTAGAGACAGGGCGGGCTATGGCTACACCTTC. Translating it yields CSARDRAGYGYTF.